This T cell receptor beta chain was identified in a study of shared clonotypes between healthy human individuals. Whole-study results and caveats: An effect of sequencing depth on clonotype sharing among donors was expected.

As concerns this clone: Antigen: not known. This same CDR3 is encoded by further DNA sequences in the sample.

Measured with immunoSEQ multiplex PCR; TCRdb has only the in-frame clones, and not every one. Of roughly 1.5 million clones listed, around 98% are singletons. V shed 5 bases and J 0 bases; nucleotides not matched to a gene: 6. The CDR3 contains 15 residues. Germline V lookup: CDR1 SGHRS, CDR2 YFSETQ. The sample was naive CD4+ T cells sorted from blood. Sample subset: CD45RA+ positively selected. The genes are TRBV5-1 and TRBJ2-3, with 7 bases matching TRBD1. This receptor was identified in a man younger than 45 in good health. CDR3 amino acids: CASSRDRPSTDTQYF. The CDR3 DNA reads as TGCGCCAGCAGTCGGGACAGACCTAGCACAGATACGCAGTATTTT.